Listed here are 18 T cell receptor beta chains from one sample, sequenced in a study of T cells in women clearing cervical HPV infection. This table comes from immunoSEQ multiplex PCR, and its TCRdb copy is limited to in-frame clones, with some not included. Its clone listing holds some 46,000 clones. The sample comprised blood buffy coat. The receptors were gathered from a woman between 18 and 69 years old with a cervical HPV16 infection that either progressed to CIN3+ or cleared (not recorded which).

Worth noting for this clone: With the read ending 3 residues before the CDR3 end, the germline J gene is used to fill in that end. This sequence joins TRBV4-2 and TRBJ2-2; D may be TRBD2 (7 bases). CDR3 length: 16 residues. Germline V lookup: CDR1 LGHNA, CDR2 YNFKEQ. Deletions cut 1 base from V and 1 base from J, with 10 bases between. The CDR3 reads CASSQGGGRNTGELFF. Partial CDR3 DNA: TGTGCCAGCAGCCAAGGCGGGGGCCGGAACACCGGGGAG.

Worth noting for this clone: The CDR3 end is not reached by the read, which stops 3 residues before it; the germline J gene fills it in. V gene TRBV7-3 combines with J gene TRBJ2-3; D unresolved. Trimming removed 5 bases from V and 3 bases from J, with 12 bases in between. The CDR3 runs 14 residues. Germline loops: CDR1 SGHTA, CDR2 FQGTGA. Partial CDR3 DNA: TGTGCCAGCAGCAAGCGCCCACGGACAGATACG. Encoded protein: CASSKRPRTDT. The entire CDR3 is CASSKRPRTDTQYF.

CDR3 residues: CSARDGGGGQGAEQYF. The DNA read from the CDR3 is TGCAGTGCTAGAGATGGGGGAGGGGGACAGGGCGCCGAG. The J gene is TRBJ2-7, the V gene TRBV20-1, with 9 nucleotides matching TRBD1. The read terminates 3 residues ahead of where the CDR3 ends, so the germline J gene completes it. CDR1 is DFQATT and CDR2 is SNEGSKA in the germline V gene (reference sequence). The J segment lost 6 bases and the V segment lost 0 bases, leaving 12 bases of the junction unmatched. CDR3 size: 16 residues.

Notes on this clone: The DNA ends 3 residues before the CDR3 does, and the rest of the CDR3 is filled in from the germline J gene. The chain employs TRBV2 and TRBJ1-1, with 8 nucleotides matching TRBD1. Germline V gives CDR1 SNHLY, CDR2 FYNNEI. The V segment lost 5 bases and the J segment 4 bases; nucleotides outside the gene matches: 9. This CDR3 has 15 amino acids. The DNA read from the CDR3 is TGTGCCAGCAGTACCGGGACAGGCCCTTTCACTGAA. Residues: CASSTGTGPFTE. The whole CDR3 reads CASSTGTGPFTEAFF. Full variable domain (remainder filled in from reference TRBV2 and TRBJ1-1): EPEVTQTPSHQVTQMGQEVILRCVPISNHLYFYWYRQILGQKVEFLVSFYNNEISEKSEIFDDQFSVERPDGSNFTLKIRSTKLEDSAMYFCASSTGTGPFTEAFFGQGTRLTVV.

In regard to this clone: The read ends 3 residues shy of where the CDR3 ends; the end is completed using the germline J gene. The chain carries TRBV7-6 and TRBJ1-6; TRBD1 matches 7 bases. From germline, CDR1 is SGHVS and CDR2 FNYEAQ. This CDR3 is 15 amino acids long. With 4 bases clipped from V and 7 bases from J, the junction kept 7 bases outside the gene matches. CDR3 DNA (partial): TGTGCCAGCAGCTCGGCGGGACAGATAAATTCACCC. Protein sequence: CASSSAGQINSP. From start to end, the CDR3 is CASSSAGQINSPLHF.

Notes on this clone: The CDR3 end is not reached by the read, which stops 3 residues before it; the germline J gene fills it in. The genes are TRBV20-1 and TRBJ1-6; 7 bases are shared with TRBD1. In germline, CDR1 is DFQATT, CDR2 SNEGSKA (reference sequence). V shed 6 bases and J 8 bases; nucleotides not matched to a gene: 10. The CDR3 length is 14 residues. CDR3 DNA, as far as it was read: TGCAGTGCCACGCCGGGGACAGAAGATTCACCC. The encoded protein is CSATPGTEDSP. The whole CDR3 sequence reads CSATPGTEDSPLHF.

For this clone: Coverage ceases 3 residues before the CDR3 finishes, and the germline J gene fills in the end. This chain joins TRBV29-1 and TRBJ1-3; D not resolved. This CDR3 spans 12 amino acids. CDR1 is SQVTM and CDR2 is ANQGSEA in the germline V gene. Trimming pared 5 bases from V and 8 bases from J, leaving 13 bases between. CDR3: CSVSHVDYTIYF. The CDR3 DNA, read in part, is TGCAGCGTTTCGCACGTGGACTACACC. The full variable domain, with the rest looked up from reference TRBV29-1 and TRBJ1-3, is SAVISQKPSRDICQRGTSLTIQCQVDSQVTMMFWYRQQPGQSLTLIATANQGSEATYESGFVIDKFPISRPNLTFSTLTVSNMSPEDSSIYLCSVSHVDYTIYFGEGSWLTVV.

Remarks on this clone: Read coverage stops 3 residues before the CDR3 terminus; the germline J gene supplies the remainder. J is TRBJ2-4 and V is TRBV30; 7 bases line up with TRBD1. The CDR3 contains 14 residues. Germline lookup yields CDR1 GTSNPN and CDR2 SVGIG (reference sequence). This CDR3 is CAWILAGTVYGQYF. Partial CDR3 DNA: TGTGCCTGGATATTGGCCGGGACAGTTTATGGT.

On this clone: The read terminates 3 residues before the CDR3 end, so the remaining end is supplied by the germline J gene. The rearrangement links TRBV7-9 to TRBJ1-3, with D perhaps TRBD1 (6 bases). V dropped 5 bases and J dropped 8 bases, with 13 bases sitting between them. The germline gives CDR1 SEHNR, CDR2 FQNEAQ (reference sequence). The CDR3 loop spans 13 amino acids. The DNA read from the CDR3 is TGTGCCAGCAGCCCCGGACAGCACTACACC. Translation gives CASSPGQHYT. The full CDR3 sequence reads CASSPGQHYTIYF.

Notes on this clone: The read falls 3 residues short of the CDR3 end, and the missing part is taken from the germline J gene. The chain joins TRBV7-9 to TRBJ2-1; TRBD1 agrees at 7 bases. The germline V gene has CDR1 SEHNR and CDR2 FQNEAQ (reference sequence). The CDR3 consists of 15 residues. The V and J ends lost 5 bases and 1 base, in that order; junction bases with no gene match: 5. CDR3 sequence: CASSHRDSSYNEQFF. The sequenced part of the CDR3 DNA is TGTGCCAGCAGCCATCGGGACAGTTCCTACAATGAG.

Comment on this clone: The CDR3 extends 3 residues past the end of the read, so its final part is completed from the germline J gene. This chain connects TRBV19 to TRBJ1-3, with TRBD1 as a possible D gene (5 bases). Germline V lookup: CDR1 LNHDA, CDR2 SQIVND (reference sequence). CDR3 length: 11 amino acids. CDR3 DNA (partial): TGTGCCAGTAGTATTCGGCAGGGA. Encoded protein: CASSIRQG. The full CDR3 reads CASSIRQGIYF.

Here the CDR3 reads CASSALAGTDTQYF. CDR3 DNA, as far as it was read: TGTGCCAGCAGTGCACTAGCGGGCACAGATACG. This chain connects TRBV2 to TRBJ2-3, with TRBD2 matching 8 bases. Read sequence stops 3 residues before the CDR3 end, and the germline J gene provides the missing end. The CDR3 length is 14 residues. CDR1 and CDR2 from the germline V gene are SNHLY and FYNNEI. V was pared by 4 bases and J by 1 base, with 1 base of the junction left unmatched.

Worth noting for this clone: The CDR3 end lies 3 residues beyond the end of the read and is filled in from the germline J gene. The chain is built from TRBV30 and TRBJ1-2, with D perhaps TRBD1 (5 bases). Germline CDR1 is GTSNPN and CDR2 is SVGIG (reference sequence). The CDR3 is 15 residues long. The covered CDR3 bases are TGTGCCTGGAGTCCAGGAGGGGCAGCCATAATGGGC. Translating gives CAWSPGGAAIMG. The complete CDR3 protein is CAWSPGGAAIMGYTF.

Remarks on this clone: With the read ending 3 residues before the CDR3 end, the germline J gene is used to fill in that end. The rearrangement uses TRBV30 and TRBJ1-5, with 7 nucleotides matching TRBD1. CDR3 length equals 13 residues. Germline-derived CDR1 and CDR2 are GTSNPN and SVGIG (reference sequence). V was clipped by 1 base and J by 7 bases; unmatched bases: 4. The CDR3 spells CAWSATGQQPQHF. The sequenced part of the CDR3 DNA is TGTGCCTGGAGTGCGACAGGGCAACAGCCC.

About this clone: The read is 3 residues too short to cover the CDR3 end, so that end is filled in from the germline J gene. The gene calls are TRBV19 and TRBJ2-7; 9 bases map to TRBD2. This CDR3 region has 13 residues. Germline CDR1 and CDR2: LNHDA and SQIVND (reference sequence). J lost 3 bases, V lost 4 bases, and 1 base had no gene match. The CDR3 DNA, read in part, is TGTGCCAGTAGTAGGACTAGCGTCTACGAG. Amino acid sequence: CASSRTSVYE. In full, the CDR3 reads CASSRTSVYEQYF.

On this clone: The read ends 3 residues before the CDR3 terminus; that terminus is restored from the germline J gene. The chain couples TRBV7-3 to TRBJ1-4, with D perhaps TRBD1 (5 bases). Looked up from germline, CDR1 is SGHTA and CDR2 is FQGTGA. The CDR3 runs 14 residues. The CDR3 bases that were read are TGTGCCAGCAGCCAGCAGGGAGTGGGCTCACCA. This codes for CASSQQGVGSP. The whole CDR3 is CASSQQGVGSPLFF.

As concerns this clone: The read stops 3 residues short of the end of the CDR3; the missing end is completed from the germline J gene. The chain joins TRBV2 to TRBJ2-2, with a possible D match to TRBD2 (6 bases). The V end was cut by 5 bases, the J end by 6 bases, with 13 bases between. Germline V gene sequence: CDR1 SNHLY, CDR2 FYNNEI. CDR3 length: 14 amino acids. CDR3 bases read: TGTGCCAGCAGTCGGGACTGGGATGCCGGGGAG. Its translation: CASSRDWDAGE. The whole CDR3 sequence reads CASSRDWDAGELFF. Based on the CDR3 plus reference TRBV2 and TRBJ2-2, the full variable domain is EPEVTQTPSHQVTQMGQEVILRCVPISNHLYFYWYRQILGQKVEFLVSFYNNEISEKSEIFDDQFSVERPDGSNFTLKIRSTKLEDSAMYFCASSRDWDAGELFFGEGSRLTVL.

A remark on this clone: The read falls 3 residues short of the CDR3 end, and the missing part is taken from the germline J gene. This rearrangement joins TRBV20-1 to TRBJ2-3; 7 bases align to TRBD2. Germline assignment: CDR1 DFQATT and CDR2 SNEGSKA (reference sequence). The CDR3 length is 17 residues. Here the CDR3 reads CSAKAPSGLLSGETQYF. CDR3 DNA, as far as it was read: TGCAGTGCTAAAGCGCCTAGCGGATTGCTAAGTGGGGAGACG.